This record covers a single T cell receptor beta chain. These data come from a study of blood T cell repertoires in COVID-19. The overall study: The analysed material was cDNA or gDNA that came from T cells, B-cell-depleted T cells, or PBMCs.

CDR1 is SGHRS and CDR2 is YFSETQ in the germline V gene. V gave up 7 bases and J gave up 1 base, with 17 bases separating them. The CDR3 runs 15 residues. Here immunoSEQ multiplex PCR was the method, and the copy in TCRdb shows in-frame clones only, minus some. The sample contains roughly 190,000 clones, 60% to 85% of which appear only once. The sequenced sample consisted of peripheral blood. The V and J genes are TRBV5-1 and TRBJ2-5; D may be TRBD2 (5 bases). The receptor was derived from a woman in her fifties or sixties with active or convalescent COVID-19. CDR3 residues: CASARFGVIQETQYF. CDR3 bases: TGCGCCAGCGCGAGGTTCGGGGTAATCCAAGAGACCCAGTACTTC. The whole variable domain, filled in from reference TRBV5-1 and TRBJ2-5, reads KAGVTQTPRYLIKTRGQQVTLSCSPISGHRSVSWYQQTPGQGLQFLFEYFSETQRNKGNFPGRFSGRQFSNSRSEMNVSTLELGDSALYLCASARFGVIQETQYFGPGTRLLVL.